This is a list of T cell receptor beta chains from one sample in a study of blood T cell repertoires in COVID-19. The data were produced by immunoSEQ multiplex PCR, yet TCRdb's version contains in-frame clones alone and is incomplete. The sample holds about 340,000 clones, about 90% seen once. The sequenced sample was peripheral blood. The receptors were gathered from a woman in her 70s with COVID-19, enrolled during active disease. The CDR3 runs from the conserved cysteine through the conserved F or W. D genes are given only for firm matches. Not every row has a clone size; where given, it reads once, few, many or a size class.

TRBJ1-1 - TRBV7-8 TRBD1 TGTGCCAGCAGCGCACCCGGGACAGTATCCGGAGCTTTCTTT CASSAPGTVSGAFF
TRBJ2-5 - TRBV2 - TGTGCCAGCACTAGCCACCCACAAGAGACCCAGTACTTC CASTSHPQETQYF
TRBJ2-2 - TRBV27 - TGTGCCAGCAAGCTCGGGGGCGGGGAGCTGTTTTTT CASKLGGGELFF
TRBJ1-2 once TRBV7-9 - TGTGCCAGCAGCTTAAGTCTGGGGACAAACTATGGCTACACCTTC CASSLSLGTNYGYTF
TRBJ1-3 - TRBV28 - TGTGCCAGCAGTTTGACAGGACTTGGAAACACCATATATTTT CASSLTGLGNTIYF
TRBJ1-2 - TRBV18 - TGTGCCAGCTCACCACAAGGGCAGGGGAATGGCTACACCTTC CASSPQGQGNGYTF
TRBJ2-1 - TRBV9 TRBD2 TGTGCCAGCAGCGTAGAGGCTACTAGCGGACCGGGGTCGGGTGGCAATGAGCAGTTCTTC CASSVEATSGPGSGGNEQFF
TRBJ2-3 - TRBV6-2/TRBV6-3 TRBD2 TGTGCCAGCAGTTTCTGGTCTAGCGGGGGGGCCACAGATACGCAGTATTTT CASSFWSSGGATDTQYF
TRBJ2-3 - TRBV7-9 - TGTGCCAGCAGCGTGGGACTCGAAACAGATACGCAGTATTTT CASSVGLETDTQYF
TRBJ1-3 - TRBV6-5 - TGTGCCAGCAGTTACACCGGTGGCGGGTCCGGAAACACCATATATTTT CASSYTGGGSGNTIYF
TRBJ1-2 - TRBV6-5 TRBD1 TGTGCCAGCAGTCCGGACAGGGGCAGGTATGGCTACACCTTC CASSPDRGRYGYTF
TRBJ1-3 - TRBV19 TRBD1 TGTGCCAGTAGTGTAACGGGACAGGGGAACACCATATATTTT CASSVTGQGNTIYF
TRBJ2-3 - TRBV4-1 TRBD2 TGCGCCAGCAGCCAAGGTAGGGAGGGAGATACGCAGTATTTT CASSQGREGDTQYF
TRBJ2-3 - TRBV5-1 TRBD2 TGCGCCAGCAGCTTCCGGGGGGACACAGATACGCAGTATTTT CASSFRGDTDTQYF
TRBJ2-5 - TRBV20-1 - TGCAGTGCTAGTCTCTATTCTGAGACCCAGTACTTC CSASLYSETQYF
TRBJ2-5 - TRBV19 TRBD2 TGTGCCAGTAGTGAACTAGCGGGGGAAGAGACCCAGTACTTC CASSELAGEETQYF
TRBJ1-2 - TRBV2 - TGCGCCTTGAGGCGGAACTATGGCTACACCTTC CALRRNYGYTF
TRBJ1-2 - TRBV10-2 - TGCGCCAGCAGTGAGGGTAGGGGGACCTATGGCTACACCTTC CASSEGRGTYGYTF
TRBJ1-2 once TRBV15 - TGTGCCACCAGCAGAGAGGCAGGGGCGTACTATGGCTACACCTTC CATSREAGAYYGYTF
TRBJ2-1 - TRBV7-8 TRBD2 TGTGCCAGCAGCCTATGGGGACTAGCGGGGGGAGTGCCCTACAATGAGCAGTTCTTC CASSLWGLAGGVPYNEQFF